This T cell receptor (beta chain) emerged from a study of vaccination effects on CD4 cells after COVID-19. In the study overall: A couple of convalescent patients provided samples 16 days and one week prevaccination.

Clones were sequenced by immunoSEQ multiplex PCR, and TCRdb holds only the in-frame ones, with some missing. Altogether under 60,000 clones are present, more than 75% being singletons, with the ten largest covering roughly 6%. The CDR3 is 16 residues long. Looked up from germline, CDR1 is MGHRA and CDR2 is YSYEKL. Trimming shortened V by 3 bases and J by 6 bases, and 20 bases separated the two germline ends. Concerning this clone itself: Its antigen is unidentified.

Study observations and caveats: Marked clonal contraction was seen late after vaccination (in both infection- and vaccine-induced clones). Small numbers of convalescent patients limited the study. It also lacked early post-infection timepoints.

Antigen-specific CD4+ T cell clonotypes were called by their expansion after viral peptide-pool culture in ViraFEST. Following a roughly 11-day culture, CD4+ T cells were purified. According to PCR results, the person was infected with SARS-CoV-2 between March and December 2020. Cultures received IL-2 medium that replaced half the medium on days 3 and 7. The J gene is TRBJ1-1, the V gene TRBV4-1; D ambiguous. The source is a human donor who had a prior SARS-CoV-2 infection. Sequenced material: CD4+ T cells from PBMCs cultured with HIV peptides, taken before COVID-19 vaccination. Subset specified: HIV-1 Nef peptide pool negative control/reference culture. The CDR3 coding sequence is TGCGCCAGCAGCCAGCCCGTGGAGGCTGGACGCCCTGAAGCTTTCTTT. Translated: CASSQPVEAGRPEAFF.